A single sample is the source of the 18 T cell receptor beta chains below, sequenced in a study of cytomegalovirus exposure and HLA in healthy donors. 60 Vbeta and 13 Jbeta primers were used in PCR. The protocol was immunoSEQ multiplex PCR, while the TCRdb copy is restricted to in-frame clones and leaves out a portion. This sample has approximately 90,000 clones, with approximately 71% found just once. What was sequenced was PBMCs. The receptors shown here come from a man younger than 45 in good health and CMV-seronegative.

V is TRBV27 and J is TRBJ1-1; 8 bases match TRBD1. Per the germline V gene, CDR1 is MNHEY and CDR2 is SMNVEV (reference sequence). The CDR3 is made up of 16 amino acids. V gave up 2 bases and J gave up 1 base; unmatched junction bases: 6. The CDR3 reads CASSLPNGQGNTEAFF. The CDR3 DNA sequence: TGTGCCAGCAGTTTACCCAACGGACAGGGGAACACTGAAGCTTTCTTT.

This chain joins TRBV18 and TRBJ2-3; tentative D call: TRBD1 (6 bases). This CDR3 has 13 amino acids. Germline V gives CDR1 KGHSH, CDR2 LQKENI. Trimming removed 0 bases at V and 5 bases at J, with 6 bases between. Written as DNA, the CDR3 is TGTGCCAGCTCACCACCAGGGGGAGATACGCAGTATTTT. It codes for CASSPPGGDTQYF.

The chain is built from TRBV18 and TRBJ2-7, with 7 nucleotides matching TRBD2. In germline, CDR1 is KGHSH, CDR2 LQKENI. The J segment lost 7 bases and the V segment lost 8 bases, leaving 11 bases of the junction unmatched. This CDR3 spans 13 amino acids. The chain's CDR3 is CASGQTGGREQYF. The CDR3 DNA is TGTGCCAGCGGGCAAACGGGGGGAAGAGAGCAGTACTTC.

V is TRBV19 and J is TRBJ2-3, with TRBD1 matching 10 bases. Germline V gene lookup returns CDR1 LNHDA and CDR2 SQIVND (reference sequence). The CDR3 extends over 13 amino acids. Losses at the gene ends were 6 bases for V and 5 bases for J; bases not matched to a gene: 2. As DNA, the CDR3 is TGTGCCAGTAGGACAGGGGGCGGAGATACGCAGTATTTT. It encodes CASRTGGGDTQYF.

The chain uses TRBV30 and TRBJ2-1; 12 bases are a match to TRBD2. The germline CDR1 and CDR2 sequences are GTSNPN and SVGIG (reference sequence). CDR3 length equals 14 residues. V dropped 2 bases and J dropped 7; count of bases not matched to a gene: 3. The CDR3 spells CAWSQGLAGNEQFF. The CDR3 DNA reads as TGTGCCTGGAGTCAGGGACTAGCGGGTAATGAGCAGTTCTTC. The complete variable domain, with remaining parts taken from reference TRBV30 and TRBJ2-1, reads SQTIHQWPATLVQPVGSPLSLECTVEGTSNPNLYWYRQAAGRGLQLLFYSVGIGQISSEVPQNLSASRPQDRQFILSSKKLLLSDSGFYLCAWSQGLAGNEQFFGPGTRLTVL.

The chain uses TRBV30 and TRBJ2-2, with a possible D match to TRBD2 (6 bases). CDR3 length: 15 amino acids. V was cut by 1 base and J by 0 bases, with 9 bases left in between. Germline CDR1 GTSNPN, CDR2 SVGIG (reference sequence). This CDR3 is CAWSAPGANTGELFF. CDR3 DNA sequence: TGTGCCTGGAGTGCCCCGGGGGCGAACACCGGGGAGCTGTTTTTT. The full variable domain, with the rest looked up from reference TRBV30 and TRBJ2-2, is SQTIHQWPATLVQPVGSPLSLECTVEGTSNPNLYWYRQAAGRGLQLLFYSVGIGQISSEVPQNLSASRPQDRQFILSSKKLLLSDSGFYLCAWSAPGANTGELFFGEGSRLTVL.

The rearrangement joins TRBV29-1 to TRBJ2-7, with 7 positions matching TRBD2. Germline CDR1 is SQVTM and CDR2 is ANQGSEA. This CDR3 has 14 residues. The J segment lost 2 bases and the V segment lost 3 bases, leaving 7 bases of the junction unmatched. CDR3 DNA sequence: TGCAGCGTTGACCTAGCGGAGAAACCCTACGAGCAGTACTTC. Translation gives CSVDLAEKPYEQYF.

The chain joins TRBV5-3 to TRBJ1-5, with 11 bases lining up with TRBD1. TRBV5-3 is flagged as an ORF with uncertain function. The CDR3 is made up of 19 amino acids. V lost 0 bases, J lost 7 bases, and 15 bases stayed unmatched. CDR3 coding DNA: TGTGCCAGAAGCTTGGTGGGCCCAACGGGACAGGGGGTCTGGCAGCCCCAGCATTTT. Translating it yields CARSLVGPTGQGVWQPQHF.

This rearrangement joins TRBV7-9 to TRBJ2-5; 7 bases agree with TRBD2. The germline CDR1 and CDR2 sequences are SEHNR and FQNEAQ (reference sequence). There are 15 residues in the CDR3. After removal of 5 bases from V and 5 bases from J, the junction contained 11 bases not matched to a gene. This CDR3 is CASSPMGGFEETQYF. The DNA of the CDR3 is TGTGCCAGCAGCCCGATGGGGGGGTTTGAGGAGACCCAGTACTTC.

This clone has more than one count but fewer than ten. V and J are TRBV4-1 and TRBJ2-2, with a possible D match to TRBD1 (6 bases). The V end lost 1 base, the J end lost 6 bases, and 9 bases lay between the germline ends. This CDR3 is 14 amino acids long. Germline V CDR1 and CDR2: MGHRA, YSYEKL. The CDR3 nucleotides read TGCGCCAGCAGCCAAGGAACAGGGCCCGGGGAGCTGTTTTTT. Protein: CASSQGTGPGELFF.

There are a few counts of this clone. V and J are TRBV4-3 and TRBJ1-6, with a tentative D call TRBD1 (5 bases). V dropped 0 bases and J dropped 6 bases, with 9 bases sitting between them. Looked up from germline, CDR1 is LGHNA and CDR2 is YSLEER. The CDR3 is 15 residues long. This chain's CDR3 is CASSQDPGGNSPLHF. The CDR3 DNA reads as TGCGCCAGCAGCCAAGATCCGGGGGGTAATTCACCCCTCCACTTT.

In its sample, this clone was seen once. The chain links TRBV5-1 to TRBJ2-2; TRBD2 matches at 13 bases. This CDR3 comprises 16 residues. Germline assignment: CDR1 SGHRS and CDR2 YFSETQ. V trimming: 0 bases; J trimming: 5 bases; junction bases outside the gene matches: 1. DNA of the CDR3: TGCGCCAGCAGCTTGGGACTAGCGGGGGGAACCGGGGAGCTGTTTTTT. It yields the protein CASSLGLAGGTGELFF.

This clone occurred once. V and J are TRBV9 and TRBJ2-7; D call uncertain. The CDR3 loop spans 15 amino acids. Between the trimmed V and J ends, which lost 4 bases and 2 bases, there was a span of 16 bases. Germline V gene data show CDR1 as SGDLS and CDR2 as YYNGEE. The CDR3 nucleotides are TGTGCCAGCAGCCCCGGGTTATTAGTAACCTACGAGCAGTACTTC. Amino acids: CASSPGLLVTYEQYF.

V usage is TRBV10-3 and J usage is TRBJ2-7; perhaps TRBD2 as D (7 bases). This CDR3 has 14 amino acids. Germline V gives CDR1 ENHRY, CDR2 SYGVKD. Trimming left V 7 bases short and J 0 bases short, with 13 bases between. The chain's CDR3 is CAITEGGVSYEQYF. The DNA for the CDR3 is TGTGCCATCACGGAGGGGGGGGTCTCCTACGAGCAGTACTTC.

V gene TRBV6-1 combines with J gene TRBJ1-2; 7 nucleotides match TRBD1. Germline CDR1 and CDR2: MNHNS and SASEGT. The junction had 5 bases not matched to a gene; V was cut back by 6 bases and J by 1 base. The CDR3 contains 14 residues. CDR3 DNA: TGTGCCAGCAGAAGTGGGACAGTTAACTATGGCTACACCTTC. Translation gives CASRSGTVNYGYTF.

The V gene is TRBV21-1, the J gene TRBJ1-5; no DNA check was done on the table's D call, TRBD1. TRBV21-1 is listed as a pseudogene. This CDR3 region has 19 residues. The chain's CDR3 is CASSNHPDRGPYSNQPQHF. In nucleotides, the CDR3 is TGTGCCAGCAGCAATCATCCCGACAGGGGGCCCTATAGCAATCAGCCCCAGCATTTT.

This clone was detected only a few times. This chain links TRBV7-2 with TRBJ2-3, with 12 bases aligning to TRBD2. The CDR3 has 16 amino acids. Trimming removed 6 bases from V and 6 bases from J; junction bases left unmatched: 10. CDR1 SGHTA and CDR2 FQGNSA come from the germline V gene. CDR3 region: CASSRASGGVQDTQYF. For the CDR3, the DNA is TGTGCCAGCAGTCGGGCTAGCGGGGGGGTTCAGGATACGCAGTATTTT.

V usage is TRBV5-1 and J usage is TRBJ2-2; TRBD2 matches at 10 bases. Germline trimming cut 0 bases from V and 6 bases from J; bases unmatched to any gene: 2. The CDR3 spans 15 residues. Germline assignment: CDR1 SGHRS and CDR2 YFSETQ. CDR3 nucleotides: TGCGCCAGCAGCTTGGCAGGACTAGCGGCCGGGGAGCTGTTTTTT. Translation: CASSLAGLAAGELFF.